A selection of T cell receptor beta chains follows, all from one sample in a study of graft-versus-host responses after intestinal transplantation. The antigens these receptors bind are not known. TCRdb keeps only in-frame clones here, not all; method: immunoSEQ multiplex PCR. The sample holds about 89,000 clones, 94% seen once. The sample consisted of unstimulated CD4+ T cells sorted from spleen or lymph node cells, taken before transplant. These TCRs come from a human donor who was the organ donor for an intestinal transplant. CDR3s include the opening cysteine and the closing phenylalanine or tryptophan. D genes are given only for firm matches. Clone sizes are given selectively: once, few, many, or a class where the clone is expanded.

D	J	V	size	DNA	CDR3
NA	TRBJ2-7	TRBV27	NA	TGTGCCAGCAGTTTATCCGGTCTAGGACAGTCCTACGAGCAGTACTTC	CASSLSGLGQSYEQYF
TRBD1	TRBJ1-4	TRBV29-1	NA	TGCAGCGTTGCCCGGACAGGGACGGCTGAAAAACTGTTTTTT	CSVARTGTAEKLFF
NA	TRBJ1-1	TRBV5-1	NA	TGCGCCAGCAGCTTGGTGGCGGGGAACACTGAAGCTTTCTTT	CASSLVAGNTEAFF
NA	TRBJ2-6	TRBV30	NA	TGTGCCTGGGAATCAGGTGGCTCTGGGGCCAACGTCCTGACTTTC	CAWESGGSGANVLTF
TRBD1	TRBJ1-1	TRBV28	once	TGTGCCAGTATCGACAGGGGGAGGAACACTGAAGCTTTCTTT	CASIDRGRNTEAFF
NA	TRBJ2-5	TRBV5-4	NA	TGTGCCAGCAGCTTGAGCCCGGGCCAAGAGACCCAGTACTTC	CASSLSPGQETQYF
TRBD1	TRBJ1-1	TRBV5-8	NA	TGTGCCAGCAGCATGTACAGGGGGCTGAACACTGAAGCTTTCTTT	CASSMYRGLNTEAFF
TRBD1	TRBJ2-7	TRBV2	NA	TGTGCCAGCAGTAGACAACCGGGACAGAGCTCCTACGAGCAGTACTTC	CASSRQPGQSSYEQYF
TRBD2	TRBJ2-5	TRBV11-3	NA	TGTGCCAGCAGCTTTCTCGCGGGGGGGGAGACCCAGTACTTC	CASSFLAGGETQYF
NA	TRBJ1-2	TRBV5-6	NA	TGTGCCAGCAGCTTGGATGGAAATAACTATGGCTACACCTTC	CASSLDGNNYGYTF